These 9 T cell receptor beta chains were sequenced from one sample in a study of blood T cell repertoires in COVID-19. Measured with immunoSEQ multiplex PCR; TCRdb has only the in-frame clones, and not every one. The sample has about 250,000 clones; less than 90% are singletons. Sequences were obtained from PBMCs or T cells enriched from blood (not recorded which). The receptors stem from a woman aged 45-65 years who had recovered from COVID-19.

This clone was recorded a few times. The junction departs from germline at one end; a sequencing error may be responsible. The chain combines TRBV9 with TRBJ2-1; 8 bases match TRBD2. Per the germline V gene, CDR1 is SGDLS and CDR2 is YYNGEE. The CDR3 consists of 14 residues. The CDR3 loop is CASTVGLAAARQFF. Written as DNA, the CDR3 is TGTGCCAGCACCGTAGGACTAGCAGCCGCCCGGCAGTTCTTC.

The V call is TRBV5-1, the J call TRBJ1-4; no firm D call. CDR1 is SGHRS and CDR2 is YFSETQ in the germline V gene. V gave up 3 bases and J gave up 6 bases, with 12 bases separating them. The CDR3 consists of 14 residues. CDR3 in amino acids: CASSSSSTDEKLFF. CDR3 in DNA: TGCGCCAGCAGCTCCTCTAGTACGGATGAAAAACTGTTTTTT.

The rearrangement joins TRBV7-2 to TRBJ2-1; 10 nucleotides align to TRBD2. Germline CDR1 is SGHTA and CDR2 is FQGNSA. There are 16 residues in the CDR3. Trimming at V came to 1 base and at J to 2 bases, leaving 2 bases not matched to a gene. The CDR3 spells CASSLDSGRAYNEQFF. Written as DNA, the CDR3 is TGTGCCAGCAGCTTAGACAGCGGGAGGGCCTACAATGAGCAGTTCTTC.

V usage is TRBV27 and J usage is TRBJ1-1, with 10 bases matching TRBD1. CDR1 and CDR2 (germline): MNHEY, SMNVEV (reference sequence). With 5 bases clipped from V and 5 bases from J, the junction kept 5 bases outside the gene matches. This CDR3 contains 14 residues. The CDR3 nucleotides are TGTGCCAGCAGTCCCAGGGGACAGGGGACTGAAGCTTTCTTT. Its translation is CASSPRGQGTEAFF.

The chain combines TRBV7-2 with TRBJ1-1; weak D call: TRBD1 (5 bases). The germline V gene encodes CDR1 SGHTA and CDR2 FQGNSA. This CDR3 contains 14 residues. With 2 bases removed from V and 7 bases from J, the gap between germline ends came to 14 bases. CDR3 residues: CASSLTIRAYEAFF. CDR3 DNA: TGTGCCAGCAGCTTAACGATCAGGGCATATGAAGCTTTCTTT.

The chain has TRBV28 and TRBJ2-7; 11 bases are shared with TRBD1. Germline CDR1 MDHEN, CDR2 SYDVKM. After removal of 6 bases from V and 3 bases from J, the junction contained 7 bases not matched to a gene. The CDR3 runs 15 residues. This chain's CDR3 is CASRTPGTGGYEQYF. DNA for the CDR3: TGTGCCAGCAGAACCCCCGGGACAGGGGGCTACGAGCAGTACTTC.

The J gene is TRBJ2-2, the V gene TRBV19, with 14 bases identical to TRBD2. Germline trimming cut 6 bases from V and 4 bases from J; bases unmatched to any gene: 7. Germline V CDR1 and CDR2: LNHDA, SQIVND (reference sequence). This CDR3 contains 17 residues. Here the CDR3 reads CASSRLAGGPFTGELFF. In DNA form, the CDR3 reads TGTGCCAGTAGCAGACTAGCGGGAGGGCCTTTCACCGGGGAGCTGTTTTTT. Using reference TRBV19 and TRBJ2-2 for the parts outside the CDR3, the full variable domain is DGGITQSPKYLFRKEGQNVTLSCEQNLNHDAMYWYRQDPGQGLRLIYYSQIVNDFQKGDIAEGYSVSREKKESFPLTVTSAQKNPTAFYLCASSRLAGGPFTGELFFGEGSRLTVL.

The count of this clone is one. The rearrangement links TRBV24-1 to TRBJ1-1, with D possibly matching TRBD1 (5 bases). The germline gives CDR1 KGHDR, CDR2 SFDVKD. There are 14 residues in the CDR3. Trimming cost V 2 bases and J 4 bases, with 10 bases left between them. This CDR3 is CATSDSGGTTEAFF. In nucleotides, the CDR3 is TGTGCCACCAGTGATTCAGGAGGGACCACTGAAGCTTTCTTT.

The rearrangement links TRBV19 to TRBJ2-7, with a possible D match to TRBD1 (5 bases). V was clipped by 2 bases and J by 3 bases, with 14 bases between them. Germline lookup yields CDR1 LNHDA and CDR2 SQIVND (reference sequence). The CDR3 length is 15 residues. The CDR3 DNA sequence: TGTGCCAGTAGTATACAGGGTTTCGCTAACTACGAGCAGTACTTC. It codes for CASSIQGFANYEQYF.